The next 12 T cell receptor beta chains were all read from a single sample in a study of T cells in lung cancer brain metastases. Some clones are missing from TCRdb's copy, which holds only in-frame ones; the method was immunoSEQ multiplex PCR. The profile shows a few thousand clones, 85% of them singletons. Material for sequencing was tumor tissue from a brain metastasis. The receptor source for this set is a woman in her 50s with non-small cell lung cancer that had spread to the brain.

The chain is built from TRBV2 and TRBJ2-1; perhaps TRBD1 as D (6 bases). Trimming pared 8 bases from V and 7 bases from J, leaving 15 bases between. CDR3 length: 13 amino acids. The germline V gene encodes CDR1 SNHLY and CDR2 FYNNEI. The CDR3 protein is CASQNPGENEQFF. CDR3 DNA: TGTGCCAGCCAGAATCCAGGGGAAAATGAGCAGTTCTTC.

The V and J genes are TRBV14 and TRBJ2-7; TRBD2 is a possible D gene (7 bases). The germline V gene has CDR1 SGHDN and CDR2 FVKESK. CDR3 length equals 18 residues. V was clipped by 3 bases and J by 4 bases, with 25 bases between them. CDR3 sequence (DNA): TGTGCCAGCAGCCATACACCCCGGGCGGGGGCGCGTGCTTACGAGCAGTACTTC. This encodes CASSHTPRAGARAYEQYF. Filled out from reference TRBV14 and TRBJ2-7, the complete variable domain reads EAGVTQFPSHSVIEKGQTVTLRCDPISGHDNLYWYRRVMGKEIKFLLHFVKESKQDESGMPNNRFLAERTGGTYSTLKVQPAELEDSGVYFCASSHTPRAGARAYEQYFGPGTRLTVT.

This rearrangement joins TRBV28 to TRBJ2-5; 9 bases are shared with TRBD1. The CDR3 covers 14 residues. From germline, CDR1 is MDHEN and CDR2 SYDVKM. The J segment lost 2 bases and the V segment lost 7 bases, leaving 5 bases of the junction unmatched. CDR3 in DNA: TGTGCCAGCAAAGGTGGGACAGGGCAAGAGACCCAGTACTTC. Protein product: CASKGGTGQETQYF.

The sample holds a few counts of this clone. The genes are TRBV28 and TRBJ1-2; D gene uncertain. Trimming removed 3 bases at V and 3 bases at J, with 20 bases between. Per the germline V gene, CDR1 is MDHEN and CDR2 is SYDVKM. The CDR3 loop spans 17 amino acids. The CDR3 sequence is CASSFFGSLILHYGYTF. The CDR3 nucleotides read TGTGCCAGCAGTTTCTTCGGCAGCCTGATACTACACTATGGCTACACCTTC.

This clone has only a few counts. The rearrangement links TRBV2 to TRBJ2-1; 11 nucleotides match TRBD1. V gave up 6 bases and J gave up 3 bases; unmatched junction bases: 4. This CDR3 comprises 15 residues. From germline, CDR1 is SNHLY and CDR2 FYNNEI. This CDR3 is CASSQDRGLYNEQFF. In nucleotides, the CDR3 is TGTGCCAGCAGCCAGGACAGGGGGCTCTACAATGAGCAGTTCTTC.

This clone appeared a few times. The V and J genes are TRBV2 and TRBJ1-5, with D possibly matching TRBD1 (6 bases). Trimming removed 7 bases from V and 6 bases from J, with 22 bases in between. This CDR3 is 16 amino acids long. Per germline, CDR1 SNHLY and CDR2 FYNNEI. This chain's CDR3 is CASTQGEEGVGQPQHF. CDR3 DNA sequence: TGTGCCAGCACCCAAGGGGAAGAGGGGGTCGGTCAGCCCCAGCATTTT.

The chain links TRBV28 to TRBJ1-5; D is ambiguous. The V and J ends lost 7 bases and 3 bases respectively, with 13 bases between them. Germline lookup yields CDR1 MDHEN and CDR2 SYDVKM. This CDR3 has 14 residues. CDR3 residues: CASIKEAYNQPQHF. The CDR3 DNA follows: TGTGCCAGCATCAAGGAGGCCTACAATCAGCCCCAGCATTTT.

The chain has TRBV30 and TRBJ2-6; tentative D call: TRBD1 (6 bases). From germline, CDR1 is GTSNPN and CDR2 SVGIG (reference sequence). This CDR3 has 17 residues. The ends were cut back, 0 bases at V and 4 bases at J, with 16 bases in the middle. DNA for the CDR3: TGTGCCTGGAGTGTCGGACAGATTGTCTCCGGGGCCAACGTCCTGACTTTC. The encoded protein is CAWSVGQIVSGANVLTF.

The chain uses TRBV19 and TRBJ2-3; 10 bases fit TRBD2. The V segment lost 4 bases and the J segment 2 bases; nucleotides outside the gene matches: 3. The CDR3 covers 15 residues. Germline-derived CDR1 and CDR2 are LNHDA and SQIVND (reference sequence). The CDR3 nucleotides read TGTGCCAGTAGTAAAGGACTAGCGGTCACAGATACGCAGTATTTT. Amino acid sequence: CASSKGLAVTDTQYF. Full variable domain (remainder filled in from reference TRBV19 and TRBJ2-3): DGGITQSPKYLFRKEGQNVTLSCEQNLNHDAMYWYRQDPGQGLRLIYYSQIVNDFQKGDIAEGYSVSREKKESFPLTVTSAQKNPTAFYLCASSKGLAVTDTQYFGPGTRLTVL.

The V gene is TRBV9, the J gene TRBJ1-2; the D is unclear. The ends were cut back, 0 bases at V and 0 bases at J, with 9 bases in the middle. The CDR3 consists of 15 residues. Per the germline V gene, CDR1 is SGDLS and CDR2 is YYNGEE. In DNA form, the CDR3 reads TGTGCCAGCAGCGTAGGGGGAAACTCTAACTATGGCTACACCTTC. Protein sequence: CASSVGGNSNYGYTF.

This chain joins TRBV5-4 and TRBJ2-7; TRBD2 matches at 7 bases. J lost 2 bases, V lost 5 bases, and 10 bases had no gene match. This CDR3 has 15 residues. CDR1 SGHNT and CDR2 YYREEE come from the germline V gene (reference sequence). The CDR3 DNA reads TGTGCCAGCAGATTTGGGAGGGTCGGGGCCTACGAGCAGTACTTC. It codes for CASRFGRVGAYEQYF.

The J gene is TRBJ2-7, the V gene TRBV7-2; D unresolved. V was clipped by 5 bases and J by 0 bases, with 8 bases between them. This CDR3 contains 13 residues. Germline CDR1 SGHTA, CDR2 FQGNSA. CDR3 DNA: TGTGCCAGCAGCCCCGGTCACTCCTACGAGCAGTACTTC. Amino acids: CASSPGHSYEQYF.